The rows below give T cell receptor beta chains drawn from one sample of a study of molecular identifiers for immune sequencing clone quantification. From the PCR reads, TCRdb called clonotypes with MiXCR, one entry per CDR3 protein. The profile shows about 65,000 distinct CDR3 sequences, approximately 17% of them singletons. The source material was naive CD8+ T cells from blood, with Jurkat cell RNA spiked in. The receptors originated from a human donor in good health. Some libraries in this study had Jurkat cell RNA spiked in. Each CDR3 is given with its conserved first and last residue. Fields, in order: D gene, V gene, clone size, J gene, CDR3 DNA, CDR3 protein. The D gene is left open where the match is weak. Where a row states a size, it is once, few, many or the class of an expanded clone; other rows omit it.

>NA|TRBV6-6|NA|TRBJ2-1
TGTGCCAGCGAAGTTGGTGGGGGTGAGCAGTTCTTC
CASEVGGGEQFF
>TRBD2|TRBV5-1|many|TRBJ2-7
TGCGCCAGCAGCAGAGGCGGGGGTCAAAACGAGCAGTACTTC
CASSRGGGQNEQYF
>NA|TRBV15|many|TRBJ2-5
TGTGCCACCAGCAGAGATCTAAGTGCTCCAGCTCCCGGGACCCAGTACTTC
CATSRDLSAPAPGTQYF
>NA|TRBV3-1|few|TRBJ2-7
TGTGCCAGCAGCCAAGATCTAGCTGTCGACGAGCAGTACTTC
CASSQDLAVDEQYF
>TRBD1|TRBV7-9|many|TRBJ2-3
TGTGCCAGCAGTCCTACGGGACAGACAGATACGCAGTATTTT
CASSPTGQTDTQYF
>TRBD2|TRBV7-2|NA|TRBJ2-1
TGTGCCAGCAGCTGGACTAGCGGGAGCGGAAATGAGCAGTTCTTC
CASSWTSGSGNEQFF
>NA|TRBV27|many|TRBJ2-1
TGTGCCAGCACATTCCACCGGGGCAACAATGAGCAGTTCTTC
CASTFHRGNNEQFF
>TRBD2|TRBV5-1|NA|TRBJ2-1
TGCGCCAGCAGCTTGGCCGGGAGGGCCCCGAACAATGAGCAGTTCTTC
CASSLAGRAPNNEQFF
>NA|TRBV20-1|many|TRBJ2-3
TGCAGTGCTAGAGGACTAGGGGAGAGCACAGATACGCAGTATTTT
CSARGLGESTDTQYF
>NA|TRBV27|many|TRBJ2-1
TGTGCCAGCAGTCCACGGGACCATTACAATGAGCAGTTCTTC
CASSPRDHYNEQFF
>NA|TRBV6-6|many|TRBJ2-4
TGTGCCAGCAGTTACGCCGCTCTCAGGGACGCCAAAAACATTCAGTACTTC
CASSYAALRDAKNIQYF
>NA|TRBV4-2|many|TRBJ2-5
TGTGCCAGCAGCCAAGATGTAGGACAAGAGACCCAGTACTTC
CASSQDVGQETQYF
>TRBD2|TRBV6-2/TRBV6-3|few|TRBJ2-7
TGTGCCAGCTTATCCCTCCTAATAGCGGGAGGTTCCGAGCAGTACTTC
CASLSLLIAGGSEQYF
>NA|TRBV10-3|many|TRBJ1-2
TGTGCCATCAGGGCGGAGGATAACTATGGCTACACCTTC
CAIRAEDNYGYTF
>NA|TRBV4-1|many|TRBJ1-1
TGCGCCAGCAGCCAAGATGGGTACACTGAAGCTTTCTTT
CASSQDGYTEAFF
>TRBD2|TRBV15|many|TRBJ2-3
TGTGCCACCAGCAGAGTTCCACAGCGGGAGGAAACAGATACGCAGTATTTT
CATSRVPQREETDTQYF
>NA|TRBV19|many|TRBJ2-2
TGTGCCAGTAGTATAGCGAGCACCGGGGAGCTGTTTTTT
CASSIASTGELFF
>NA|TRBV9|few|TRBJ2-7
TGTGCCAGCAGCGTAGAAGGCAGCTCCTACGAGCAGTACTTC
CASSVEGSSYEQYF
>NA|TRBV7-9|few|TRBJ2-1
TGTGCCAGCAGTCGTACAGGTTCCCTCAATGAGCAGTTCTTC
CASSRTGSLNEQFF
>TRBD2|TRBV29-1|many|TRBJ2-1
TGCAGCGTTGAATTTTTGAGCGGGAGAGTCAATGAGCAGTTCTTC
CSVEFLSGRVNEQFF
>TRBD2|TRBV6-2/TRBV6-3|many|TRBJ2-5
TGTGCCAGCAGTTACGGAAGGGTAGCGGGCCCCGGCCACGAGACCCAGTACTTC
CASSYGRVAGPGHETQYF
>NA|TRBV7-3|many|TRBJ1-1
TGTGCCAGCAGCTTAACGGGGGCGGGTGGCACTGAAGCTTTCTTT
CASSLTGAGGTEAFF
>NA|TRBV19|many|TRBJ2-2
TGTGCCAGTAGTATAGATACGGAGTCAGTCGCCGGGGAGCTGTTTTTT
CASSIDTESVAGELFF
>NA|TRBV7-2|many|TRBJ2-5
TGTGCCAGCAGCTTAGCTTGGCTGGCACAAGAGACCCAGTACTTC
CASSLAWLAQETQYF
>TRBD2|TRBV29-1|many|TRBJ2-3
TGCAGCGTATTTAAATGGACTAGCGGTTCGACAGATACGCAGTATTTT
CSVFKWTSGSTDTQYF
>NA|TRBV30|many|TRBJ1-1
TGTGCCTGGACCCCGGGGGCGGGGAATACTGAAGCTTTCTTT
CAWTPGAGNTEAFF
>NA|TRBV7-8|many|TRBJ1-1
TGTGCCAGCAGCTTAGCAGGGTCGGTCACTGAAGCTTTCTTT
CASSLAGSVTEAFF
>NA|TRBV27|few|TRBJ2-7
TGTGCCAGCAGTTACACCGGGAAGTACTACGAGCAGTACTTC
CASSYTGKYYEQYF
>NA|TRBV6-5|many|TRBJ2-7
TGTGCCAGCAGTTACTCGATAGGCCGTAATCTCTACGAGCAGTACTTC
CASSYSIGRNLYEQYF
>NA|TRBV13|NA|TRBJ2-5
TGTGCCAGCAGCTTAGGGCGGGATGACCCTAAAGAGACCCAGTACTTC
CASSLGRDDPKETQYF
>TRBD2|TRBV29-1|many|TRBJ2-3
TGCAGCGTTGAAGACCCGCTTTCTAGCGGGAGGGCGGCAGATACGCAGTATTTT
CSVEDPLSSGRAADTQYF
>TRBD1|TRBV4-1|many|TRBJ2-1
TGCGCCAGCAGCCAAGGACAGGGGACCGAGCAGTTCTTC
CASSQGQGTEQFF